This TCR beta chain was identified in a study of T cells in Graves' hyperthyroidism and ophthalmopathy. This clonotype was picked up many times. The investigators amplified TCR beta CDR3 regions from RNA transcripts. The HTBI primer set drove a first-round RT-PCR of the TCR CDR3. One entry per CDR3 protein results from TCRdb running MiXCR on the multiplex PCR reads. This sample has around 250,000 distinct CDR3 sequences, with approximately 14% found just once. In germline, CDR1 is MNHNS, CDR2 SASEGT. Trimming at V came to 8 bases and at J to 1 base, leaving 4 bases not matched to a gene. This CDR3 comprises 13 residues. Orbital computed tomography and thyroid ultrasound, together with serum TRAb and thyroxine and clinical symptoms, were used for diagnoses.

This chain links TRBV6-1 with TRBJ1-1; 7 bases agree with TRBD1. The sequenced sample was blood. The source of this sequence is a woman aged 40 to 50 with Graves' hyperthyroidism that later progressed to Graves' ophthalmopathy. Here the CDR3 DNA reads TGTGCCAGCCCGGGACAGCCGAACACTGAAGCTTTCTTT. As protein: CASPGQPNTEAFF.